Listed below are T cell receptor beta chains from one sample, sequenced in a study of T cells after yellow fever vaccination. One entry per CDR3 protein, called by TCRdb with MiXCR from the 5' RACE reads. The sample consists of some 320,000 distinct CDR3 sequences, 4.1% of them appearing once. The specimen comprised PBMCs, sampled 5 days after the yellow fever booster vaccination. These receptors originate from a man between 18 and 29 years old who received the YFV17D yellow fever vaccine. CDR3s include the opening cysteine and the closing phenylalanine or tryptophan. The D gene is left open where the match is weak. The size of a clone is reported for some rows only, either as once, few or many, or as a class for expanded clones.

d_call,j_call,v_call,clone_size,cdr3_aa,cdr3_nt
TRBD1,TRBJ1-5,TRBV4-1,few,CASRGETGGKSNQPQHF,TGCGCCAGTCGAGGGGAAACAGGGGGCAAAAGCAATCAGCCCCAGCATTTT
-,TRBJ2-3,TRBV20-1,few,CSARGGLKDTQYF,TGCAGTGCTAGAGGGGGACTTAAAGATACGCAGTATTTT
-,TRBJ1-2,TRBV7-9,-,CASSLDPDLNYGYTF,TGTGCCAGCAGCTTAGATCCCGATCTAAACTATGGCTACACCTTC
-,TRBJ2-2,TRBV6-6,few,CASSPPTLNTGELFF,TGTGCCAGCAGCCCGCCGACGTTGAACACCGGGGAGCTGTTTTTT
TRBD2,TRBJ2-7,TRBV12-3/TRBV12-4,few,CASSPLAGYFSRGSYEQYF,TGTGCCAGCAGTCCTTTAGCGGGGTATTTCTCTAGGGGCTCCTACGAGCAGTACTTC
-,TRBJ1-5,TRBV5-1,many,CASSFSGQPQHF,TGCGCCAGCAGCTTTAGCGGACAGCCCCAGCATTTT
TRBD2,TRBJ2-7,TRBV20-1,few,CSASRLAGAVALEQYF,TGCAGTGCTTCCCGACTAGCGGGGGCCGTAGCCCTCGAGCAGTACTTC
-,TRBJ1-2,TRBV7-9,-,CASRFSYGYTF,TGTGCCAGCAGATTTAGTTATGGCTACACCTTC
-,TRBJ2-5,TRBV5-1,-,CASSLQYLEETQYF,TGCGCCAGCAGCTTACAGTATTTAGAAGAGACCCAGTACTTC
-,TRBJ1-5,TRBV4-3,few,CASSQAPRRGGNQPQHF,TGCGCCAGCAGCCAAGCCCCTAGGCGGGGGGGCAATCAGCCCCAGCATTTT
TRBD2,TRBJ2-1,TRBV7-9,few,CATPSWGTNNEQFF,TGTGCCACCCCCAGTTGGGGGACTAACAATGAGCAGTTCTTC
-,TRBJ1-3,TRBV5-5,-,CASSYMGLFSGNTIYF,TGTGCCAGCAGCTACATGGGACTGTTCTCTGGAAACACCATATATTTT
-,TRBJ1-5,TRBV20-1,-,CSARDMGARSNQPQHF,TGCAGTGCTAGAGATATGGGGGCGCGAAGCAATCAGCCCCAGCATTTT
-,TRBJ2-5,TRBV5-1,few,CASSSVRGSQETQYF,TGCGCCAGCAGCTCGGTTCGGGGATCCCAAGAGACCCAGTACTTC
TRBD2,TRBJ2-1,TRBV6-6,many,CASSYRKGSGGGDYNDQFF,TGTGCCAGCAGTTATCGGAAGGGTAGTGGCGGGGGGGATTACAATGATCAGTTCTTC
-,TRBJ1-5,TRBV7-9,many,CASSTGAPLVSNQPQHF,TGTGCCAGCAGCACCGGAGCCCCGCTCGTTAGCAATCAGCCCCAGCATTTT
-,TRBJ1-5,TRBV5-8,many,CASSFRYSNQPQHF,TGTGCCAGCAGCTTCCGGTACAGCAATCAGCCCCAGCATTTT
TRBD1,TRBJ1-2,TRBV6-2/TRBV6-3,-,CASSPAPGDRGPRSYTF,TGTGCCAGCAGTCCCGCCCCTGGGGACAGGGGCCCTCGAAGCTACACCTTC
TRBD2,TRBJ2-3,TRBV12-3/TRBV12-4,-,CASSPGLATYSTDTQYF,TGTGCCAGCAGTCCAGGACTAGCGACGTATAGCACAGATACGCAGTATTTT
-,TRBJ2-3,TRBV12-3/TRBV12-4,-,CASTPYIDTQYF,TGTGCCAGCACCCCTTACATAGATACGCAGTATTTT
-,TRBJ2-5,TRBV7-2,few,CASSTRVIQETQYF,TGTGCCAGCAGCACAAGGGTTATCCAAGAGACCCAGTACTTC
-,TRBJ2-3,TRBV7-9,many,CASSLIRDTQYF,TGTGCCAGCAGCTTAATACGGGATACGCAGTATTTT
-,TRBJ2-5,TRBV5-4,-,CASSSSGEFRETQYF,TGTGCCAGCAGCTCGTCAGGGGAGTTCCGAGAGACCCAGTACTTC
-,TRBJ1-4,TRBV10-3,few,CAISQGSATNEKLFF,TGTGCCATCAGCCAGGGATCTGCAACTAATGAAAAACTGTTTTTT
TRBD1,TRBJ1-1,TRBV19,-,CASRNWDSTPVNTEAFF,TGTGCCAGTAGGAACTGGGACAGTACACCGGTAAATACTGAAGCTTTCTTT
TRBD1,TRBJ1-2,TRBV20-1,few,CSASPGTGSTYGYTF,TGCAGTGCTAGTCCCGGGACAGGTTCCACCTATGGCTACACCTTC
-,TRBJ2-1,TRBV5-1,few,CASSLDALYNEQFF,TGCGCCAGCAGCTTGGACGCCCTCTACAATGAGCAGTTCTTC
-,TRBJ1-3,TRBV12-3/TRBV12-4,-,CASSFSNTIYF,TGTGCCAGCAGTTTTTCGAACACCATATATTTT
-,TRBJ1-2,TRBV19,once,CASSPAVSGGYGYTF,TGTGCCAGTAGCCCAGCCGTCTCGGGCGGCTATGGCTACACCTTC
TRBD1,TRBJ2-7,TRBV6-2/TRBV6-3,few,CASRGTGFNEQYF,TGTGCCAGCCGGGGGACAGGGTTTAACGAGCAGTACTTC
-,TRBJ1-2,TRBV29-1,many,CSVDDGDGYTF,TGCAGCGTTGATGATGGGGATGGCTACACCTTC
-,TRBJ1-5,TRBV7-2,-,CASSFTGTSNSNQPQHF,TGTGCCAGCAGCTTCACAGGGACCTCCAATAGCAATCAGCCCCAGCATTTT
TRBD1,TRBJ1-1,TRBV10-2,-,CASSEGQGVLNTEAFF,TGCGCCAGCAGTGAGGGACAGGGGGTCCTGAACACTGAAGCTTTCTTT
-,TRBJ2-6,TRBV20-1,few,CSARASGANVLTF,TGCAGTGCTAGGGCATCTGGGGCCAACGTCCTGACTTTC
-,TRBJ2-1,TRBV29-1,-,CSVDKGNEQFF,TGCAGCGTTGATAAGGGTAATGAGCAGTTCTTC
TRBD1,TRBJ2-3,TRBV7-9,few,CASTTTDRATDTQYF,TGTGCCAGCACTACGACGGACAGGGCCACAGATACGCAGTATTTT
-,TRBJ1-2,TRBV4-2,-,CASSHGGAAYYGYTF,TGTGCCAGCAGCCACGGGGGGGCGGCTTACTATGGCTACACCTTC
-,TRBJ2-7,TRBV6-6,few,CASSYNPRRSSYEQYF,TGTGCCAGCAGTTACAATCCGCGCCGGAGCTCCTACGAGCAGTACTTC
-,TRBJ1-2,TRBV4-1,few,CASSQKPGQNYYGYTF,TGCGCCAGCAGCCAGAAACCCGGACAGAACTACTATGGCTACACCTTC
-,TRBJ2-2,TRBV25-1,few,CASSERAGELFF,TGTGCCAGCAGTGAACGAGCCGGGGAGCTGTTTTTT
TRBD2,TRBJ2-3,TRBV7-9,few,CASSFGLAGASTDTQYF,TGTGCCAGCAGCTTTGGCCTAGCGGGGGCGTCCACAGATACGCAGTATTTT
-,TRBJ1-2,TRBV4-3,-,CASSQDLPAGDAYYGYTF,TGCGCCAGCAGCCAAGATTTACCCGCAGGGGACGCCTACTATGGCTACACCTTC
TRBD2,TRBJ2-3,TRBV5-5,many,CASSGSSGGTLDTQYF,TGTGCCAGCAGTGGTTCTAGCGGGGGCACCTTAGATACGCAGTATTTT